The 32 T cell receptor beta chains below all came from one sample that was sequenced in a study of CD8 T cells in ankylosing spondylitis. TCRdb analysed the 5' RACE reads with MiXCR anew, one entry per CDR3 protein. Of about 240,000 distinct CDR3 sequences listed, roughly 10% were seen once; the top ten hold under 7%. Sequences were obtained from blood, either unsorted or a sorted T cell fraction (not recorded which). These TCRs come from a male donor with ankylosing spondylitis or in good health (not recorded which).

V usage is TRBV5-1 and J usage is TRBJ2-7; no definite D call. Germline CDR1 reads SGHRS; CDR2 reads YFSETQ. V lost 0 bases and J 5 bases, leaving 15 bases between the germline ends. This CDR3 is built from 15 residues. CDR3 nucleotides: TGCGCCAGCAGCTTGGCCAGTAGTCGACTTCACGAGCAGTACTTC. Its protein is CASSLASSRLHEQYF.

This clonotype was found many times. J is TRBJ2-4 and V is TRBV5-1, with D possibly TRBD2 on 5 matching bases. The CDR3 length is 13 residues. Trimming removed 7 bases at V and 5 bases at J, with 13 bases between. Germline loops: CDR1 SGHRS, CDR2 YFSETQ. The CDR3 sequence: CASLNPGENIQYF. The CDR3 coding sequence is TGCGCCAGCCTAAACCCCGGGGAAAACATTCAGTACTTC.

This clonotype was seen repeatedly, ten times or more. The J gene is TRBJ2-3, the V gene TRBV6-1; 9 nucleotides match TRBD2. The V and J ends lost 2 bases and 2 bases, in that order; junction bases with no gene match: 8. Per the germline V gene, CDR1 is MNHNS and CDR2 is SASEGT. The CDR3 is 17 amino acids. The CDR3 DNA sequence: TGTGCCAGCAGTGAATGGCGGGGGGGTTCCTCCACAGATACGCAGTATTTT. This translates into CASSEWRGGSSTDTQYF.

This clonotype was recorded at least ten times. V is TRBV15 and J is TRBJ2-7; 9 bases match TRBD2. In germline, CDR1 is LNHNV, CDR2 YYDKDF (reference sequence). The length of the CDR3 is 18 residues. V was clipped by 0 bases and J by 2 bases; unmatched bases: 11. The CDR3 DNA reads TGTGCCACCAGCAGAGATCCCAGACGGACTAGCGCGACCTACGAGCAGTACTTC. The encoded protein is CATSRDPRRTSATYEQYF. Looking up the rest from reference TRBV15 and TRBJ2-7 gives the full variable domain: DAMVIQNPRYQVTQFGKPVTLSCSQTLNHNVMYWYQQKSSQAPKLLFHYYDKDFNNEADTPDNFQSRRPNTSFCFLDIRSPGLGDTAMYLCATSRDPRRTSATYEQYFGPGTRLTVT.

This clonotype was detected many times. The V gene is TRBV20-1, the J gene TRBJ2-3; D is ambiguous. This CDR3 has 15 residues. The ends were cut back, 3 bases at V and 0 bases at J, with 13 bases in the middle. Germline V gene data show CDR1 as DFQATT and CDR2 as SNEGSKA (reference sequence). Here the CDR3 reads CSASLEFFSTDTQYF. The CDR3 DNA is TGCAGTGCTAGTCTTGAGTTCTTTAGCACAGATACGCAGTATTTT.

The CDR3 loop reads CASSSDRRQETQYF. CDR3 coding DNA: TGTGCCAGCAGCTCAGACAGAAGACAAGAGACCCAGTACTTC. The chain is built from TRBV7-2 and TRBJ2-5, with a weak D call TRBD1 (5 bases). Germline assignment: CDR1 SGHTA and CDR2 FQGNSA. CDR3 length: 14 residues. V lost 4 bases, J lost 2 bases, and 11 bases lay in between.

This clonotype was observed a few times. CDR3: CASRSERGLTDTQYF. DNA for the CDR3: TGTGCCAGCAGGTCGGAGCGGGGACTCACAGATACGCAGTATTTT. The V gene is TRBV7-2, the J gene TRBJ2-3; 7 positions match TRBD2. CDR3 size: 15 residues. Germline V CDR1 and CDR2: SGHTA, FQGNSA. The V and J ends lost 6 bases and 2 bases, in that order; junction bases with no gene match: 8.

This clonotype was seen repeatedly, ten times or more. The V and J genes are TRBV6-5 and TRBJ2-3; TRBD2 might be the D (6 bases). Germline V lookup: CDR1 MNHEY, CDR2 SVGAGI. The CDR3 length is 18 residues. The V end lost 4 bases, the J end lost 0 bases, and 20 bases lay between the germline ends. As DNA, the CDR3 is TGTGCCAGCAGTTCAGCCGTTTGGGCTAGCGCTAGCACAGATACGCAGTATTTT. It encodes CASSSAVWASASTDTQYF.

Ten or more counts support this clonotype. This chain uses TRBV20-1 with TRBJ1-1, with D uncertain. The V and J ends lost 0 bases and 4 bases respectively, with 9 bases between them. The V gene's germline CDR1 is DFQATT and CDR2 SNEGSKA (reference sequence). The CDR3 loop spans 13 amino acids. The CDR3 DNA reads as TGCAGTGCTAGAGATTCGGGGATCACTGAAGCTTTCTTT. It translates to CSARDSGITEAFF.

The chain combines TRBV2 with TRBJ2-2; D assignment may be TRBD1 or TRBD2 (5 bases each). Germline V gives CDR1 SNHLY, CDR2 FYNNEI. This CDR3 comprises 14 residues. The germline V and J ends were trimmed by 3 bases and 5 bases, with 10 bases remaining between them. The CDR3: CASSEGTYTGELFF. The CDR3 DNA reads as TGTGCCAGCAGTGAGGGGACGTATACCGGGGAGCTGTTTTTT.

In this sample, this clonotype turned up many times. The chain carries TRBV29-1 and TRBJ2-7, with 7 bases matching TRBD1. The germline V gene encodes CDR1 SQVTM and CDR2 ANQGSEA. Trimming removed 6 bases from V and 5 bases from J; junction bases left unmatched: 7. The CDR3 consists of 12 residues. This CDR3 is CSVEKTGNEQYF. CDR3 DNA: TGCAGCGTGGAAAAGACAGGGAACGAGCAGTACTTC.

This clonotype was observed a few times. CDR3 loop: CASSPKSWTGGVEQFF. In nucleotides, the CDR3 is TGTGCCAGCAGCCCTAAGTCTTGGACAGGGGGCGTAGAGCAGTTCTTC. This chain uses TRBV3-1 with TRBJ2-1; 11 positions match TRBD1. Germline values: CDR1 LGHDT, CDR2 YNNKEL (reference sequence). Trimming removed 4 bases from V and 10 bases from J; junction bases left unmatched: 12. This CDR3 is 16 amino acids long.

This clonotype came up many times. The CDR3: CASRPILGGLNEQFF. CDR3 DNA sequence: TGCGCCAGCAGGCCCATTTTGGGCGGGTTGAATGAGCAGTTCTTC. This rearrangement joins TRBV5-1 to TRBJ2-1; D may be TRBD2 (5 bases). Trimming pared 5 bases from V and 7 bases from J, leaving 19 bases between. The length of the CDR3 is 15 residues. Germline-derived CDR1 and CDR2 are SGHRS and YFSETQ.

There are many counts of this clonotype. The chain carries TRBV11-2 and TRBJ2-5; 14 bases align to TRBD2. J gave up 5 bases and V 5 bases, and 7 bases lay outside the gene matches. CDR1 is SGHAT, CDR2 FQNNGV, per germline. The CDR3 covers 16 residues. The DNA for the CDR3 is TGTGCCAGCAGCCCCCCCGGACTAGCGGGGGGCGAGACCCAGTACTTC. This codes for CASSPPGLAGGETQYF.

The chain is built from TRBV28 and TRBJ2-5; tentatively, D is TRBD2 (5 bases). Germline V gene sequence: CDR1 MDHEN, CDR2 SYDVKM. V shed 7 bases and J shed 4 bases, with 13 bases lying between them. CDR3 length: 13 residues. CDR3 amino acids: CASKRVVAETQYF. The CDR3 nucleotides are TGTGCCAGCAAGAGGGTAGTGGCAGAGACCCAGTACTTC.

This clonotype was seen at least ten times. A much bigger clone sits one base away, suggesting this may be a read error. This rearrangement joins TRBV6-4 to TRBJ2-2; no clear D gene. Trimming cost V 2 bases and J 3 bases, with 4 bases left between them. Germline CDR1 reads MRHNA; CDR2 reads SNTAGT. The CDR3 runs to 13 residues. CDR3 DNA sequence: TGTGCCAGCAGTGACGGGGACACCGGGGAGCTGTTTTTT. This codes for CASSDGDTGELFF.

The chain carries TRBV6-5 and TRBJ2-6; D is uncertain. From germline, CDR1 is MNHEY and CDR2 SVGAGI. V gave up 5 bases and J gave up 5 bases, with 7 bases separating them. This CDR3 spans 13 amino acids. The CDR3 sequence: CASSPRWANVLTF. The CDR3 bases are TGTGCCAGCAGTCCTCGATGGGCCAACGTCCTGACTTTC.

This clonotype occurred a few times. The CDR3 spells CASSPTLPTGEGGYTF. DNA of the CDR3: TGTGCCAGCAGCCCAACCCTCCCAACAGGGGAAGGTGGCTACACCTTC. The chain joins TRBV7-9 to TRBJ1-2, with 7 bases aligning to TRBD1. The CDR3 has 16 residues. Germline-derived CDR1 and CDR2 are SEHNR and FQNEAQ (reference sequence). Trimming at V came to 5 bases and at J to 7 bases, leaving 16 bases not matched to a gene.

CDR3 DNA: TGTGCCAGCAGCGAGAGCGGGGGCTCCTACAATGAGCAGTTCTTC. Protein: CASSESGGSYNEQFF. The chain recombines TRBV7-3 with TRBJ2-1; 8 bases align to TRBD2. CDR1 is SGHTA and CDR2 is FQGTGA in the germline V gene. The CDR3 has 15 amino acids. Trimming removed 5 bases from V and 0 bases from J; junction bases left unmatched: 3.

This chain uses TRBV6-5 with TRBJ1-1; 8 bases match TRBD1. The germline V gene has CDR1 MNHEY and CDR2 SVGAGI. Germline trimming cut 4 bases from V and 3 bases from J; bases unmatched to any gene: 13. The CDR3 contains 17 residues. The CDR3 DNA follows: TGTGCCAGCAGTTCCTCACGGACAGGGAGGAGGGACACTGAAGCTTTCTTT. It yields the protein CASSSSRTGRRDTEAFF.

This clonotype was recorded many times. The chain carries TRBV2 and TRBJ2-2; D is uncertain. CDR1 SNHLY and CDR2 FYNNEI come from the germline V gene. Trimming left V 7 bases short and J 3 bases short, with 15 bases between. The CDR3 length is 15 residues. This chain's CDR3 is CASTPSSIDTGELFF. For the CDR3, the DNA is TGTGCCAGCACCCCCTCCTCCATTGACACCGGGGAGCTGTTTTTT.

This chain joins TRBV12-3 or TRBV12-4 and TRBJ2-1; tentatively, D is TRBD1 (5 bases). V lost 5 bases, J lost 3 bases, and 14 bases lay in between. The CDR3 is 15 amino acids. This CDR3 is CASSPDSAFYNEQFF. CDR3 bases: TGTGCCAGCAGTCCAGACAGCGCGTTCTACAATGAGCAGTTCTTC.

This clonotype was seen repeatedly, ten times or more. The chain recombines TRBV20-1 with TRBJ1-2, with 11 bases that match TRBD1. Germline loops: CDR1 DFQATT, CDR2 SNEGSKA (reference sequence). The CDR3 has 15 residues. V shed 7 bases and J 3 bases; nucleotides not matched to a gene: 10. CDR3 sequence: CSVIKWTGGDYGYTF. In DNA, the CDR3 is TGCAGTGTTATAAAATGGACAGGGGGCGACTATGGCTACACCTTC.

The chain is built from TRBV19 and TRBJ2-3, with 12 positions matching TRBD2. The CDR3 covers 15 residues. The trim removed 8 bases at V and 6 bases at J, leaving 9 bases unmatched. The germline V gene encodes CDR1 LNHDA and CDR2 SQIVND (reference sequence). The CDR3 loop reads CASLETSGRRDTQYF. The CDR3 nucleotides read TGTGCCAGTCTCGAGACTAGCGGGAGAAGGGATACGCAGTATTTT. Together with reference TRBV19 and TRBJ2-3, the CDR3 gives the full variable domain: DGGITQSPKYLFRKEGQNVTLSCEQNLNHDAMYWYRQDPGQGLRLIYYSQIVNDFQKGDIAEGYSVSREKKESFPLTVTSAQKNPTAFYLCASLETSGRRDTQYFGPGTRLTVL.

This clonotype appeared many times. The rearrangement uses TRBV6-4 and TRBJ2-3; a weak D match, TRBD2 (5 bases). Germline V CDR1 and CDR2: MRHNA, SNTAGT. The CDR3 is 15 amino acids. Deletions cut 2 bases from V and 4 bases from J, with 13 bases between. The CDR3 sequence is CASSDSATGADTQYF. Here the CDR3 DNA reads TGTGCCAGCAGTGACAGCGCTACCGGGGCAGATACGCAGTATTTT.

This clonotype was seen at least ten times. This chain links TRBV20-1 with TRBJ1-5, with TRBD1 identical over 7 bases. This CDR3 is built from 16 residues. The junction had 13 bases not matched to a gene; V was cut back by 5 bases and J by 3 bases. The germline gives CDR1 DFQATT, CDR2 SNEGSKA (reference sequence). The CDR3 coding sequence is TGCAGTGCTCTCACCTCTGGACAGGAGGTCAATCAGCCCCAGCATTTT. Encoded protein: CSALTSGQEVNQPQHF.

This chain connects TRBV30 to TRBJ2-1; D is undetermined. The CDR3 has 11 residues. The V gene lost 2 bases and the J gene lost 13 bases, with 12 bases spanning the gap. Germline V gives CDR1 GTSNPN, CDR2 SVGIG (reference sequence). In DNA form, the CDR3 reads TGTGCCTGGAGTCCCTCCTCCGAACAGTTCTTC. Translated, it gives CAWSPSSEQFF.

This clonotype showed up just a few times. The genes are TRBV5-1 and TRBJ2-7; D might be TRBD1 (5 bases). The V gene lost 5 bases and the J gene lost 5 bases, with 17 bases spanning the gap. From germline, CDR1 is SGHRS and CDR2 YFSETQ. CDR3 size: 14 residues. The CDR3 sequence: CASSESRASHEQYF. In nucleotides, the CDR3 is TGCGCCAGCAGTGAGTCCAGGGCTTCCCACGAGCAGTACTTC.

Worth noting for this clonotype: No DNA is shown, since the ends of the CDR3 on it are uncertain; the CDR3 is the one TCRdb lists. CDR3 amino acids: CICCARSPWTSGSGNEQFF. This chain uses TRBV7-5 with TRBJ2-1; the table's D call of TRBD2 was not tested on the DNA. TRBV7-5 is a listed pseudogene. From its first to its last residue, the CDR3 has 19 amino acids.

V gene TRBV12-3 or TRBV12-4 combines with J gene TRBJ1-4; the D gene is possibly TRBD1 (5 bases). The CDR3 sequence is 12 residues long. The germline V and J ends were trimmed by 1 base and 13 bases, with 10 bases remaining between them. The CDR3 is CASSLGRGPLFF. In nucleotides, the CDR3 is TGTGCCAGCAGTTTAGGGCGGGGACCACTGTTTTTT.

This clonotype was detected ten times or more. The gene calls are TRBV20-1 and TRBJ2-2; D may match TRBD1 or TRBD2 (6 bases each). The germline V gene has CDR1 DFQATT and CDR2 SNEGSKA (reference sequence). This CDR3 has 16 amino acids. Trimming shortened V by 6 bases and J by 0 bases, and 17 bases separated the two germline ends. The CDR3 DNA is TGCAGTGCAGCTGGGGGGCTAGCGTCGAACACCGGGGAGCTGTTTTTT. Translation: CSAAGGLASNTGELFF.

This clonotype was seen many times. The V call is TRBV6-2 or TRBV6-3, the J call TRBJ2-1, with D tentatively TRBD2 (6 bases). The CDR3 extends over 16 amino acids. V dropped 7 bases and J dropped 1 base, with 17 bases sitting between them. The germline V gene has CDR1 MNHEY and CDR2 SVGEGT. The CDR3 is CASTVAGSGSYNEQFF. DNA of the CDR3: TGTGCCAGCACCGTTGCGGGTAGCGGTTCCTACAATGAGCAGTTCTTC.